A single sample gave rise to the 29 T cell receptor beta chains below, sequenced in a study of blood T cell repertoires in COVID-19. Sequencing was performed with immunoSEQ multiplex PCR; in TCRdb, only in-frame clones are kept and a portion is missing. The repertoire holds 190,000 or so clones, with approximately 87% as singletons. The specimen sequenced was peripheral blood. Receptors originate from a man aged 55 to 70 who had recovered from COVID-19.

The rearrangement joins TRBV30 to TRBJ1-3, with D unresolved. V was cut by 0 bases and J by 5 bases, with 11 bases left in between. The CDR3 consists of 14 residues. CDR1 and CDR2 from the germline V gene are GTSNPN and SVGIG (reference sequence). CDR3 amino acids: CAWSVEAVRNTIYF. CDR3 DNA: TGTGCCTGGAGTGTAGAGGCCGTTAGAAACACCATATATTTT.

V gene TRBV19 combines with J gene TRBJ1-2; a weak D match, TRBD1 (5 bases). The V and J ends lost 3 bases and 7 bases respectively, with 12 bases between them. This CDR3 contains 13 residues. Germline CDR1 is LNHDA and CDR2 is SQIVND (reference sequence). CDR3 protein: CASSIRTSFGYTF. CDR3 DNA: TGTGCCAGTAGTATCAGGACATCTTTTGGCTACACCTTC.

The chain uses TRBV6-5 and TRBJ2-1, with D hard to call. The CDR3 contains 14 residues. Germline values: CDR1 MNHEY, CDR2 SVGAGI. V was clipped by 2 bases and J by 0 bases, with 5 bases between them. CDR3 DNA: TGTGCCAGCAGTTACGGCGGCTCCTACAATGAGCAGTTCTTC. Protein sequence: CASSYGGSYNEQFF.

The chain joins TRBV7-3 to TRBJ2-5; 8 nucleotides agree with TRBD2. Unmatched junction bases numbered 7, after V lost 5 bases and J lost 5 bases. The V gene's germline CDR1 is SGHTA and CDR2 FQGTGA. The CDR3 spans 14 residues. The CDR3 DNA reads TGTGCCAGCAGCCCCGGACTAGCCCCCGAGACCCAGTACTTC. Its translation: CASSPGLAPETQYF.

The rearrangement joins TRBV9 to TRBJ2-1, with 8 nucleotides matching TRBD2. The CDR3 spans 14 residues. CDR1 and CDR2 (germline): SGDLS, YYNGEE. V lost 3 bases to trimming and J lost 8 bases; unmatched junction nucleotides: 7. The CDR3: CASSAAGARDEQFF. The CDR3, as DNA: TGTGCCAGCAGCGCAGCGGGGGCCCGGGATGAGCAGTTCTTC. The full variable domain, its missing parts supplied by reference TRBV9 and TRBJ2-1, is DSGVTQTPKHLITATGQRVTLRCSPRSGDLSVYWYQQSLDQGLQFLIQYYNGEERAKGNILERFSAQQFPDLHSELNLSSLELGDSALYFCASSAAGARDEQFFGPGTRLTVL.

The chain joins TRBV4-1 to TRBJ2-7; 10 nucleotides align to TRBD2. CDR1 is MGHRA, CDR2 YSYEKL, per germline. With V trimmed by 1 base and J by 2 bases, 2 bases remained unmatched. The CDR3 loop spans 15 amino acids. CDR3 loop: CASSQGTSGTYEQYF. The CDR3 DNA sequence: TGCGCCAGCAGCCAAGGGACTAGCGGTACCTACGAGCAGTACTTC.

The rearrangement joins TRBV6-2 or TRBV6-3 to TRBJ1-2, with 7 bases aligning to TRBD1. V was pared by 4 bases and J by 5 bases, with 10 bases of the junction left unmatched. The germline V gene has CDR1 MNHEY and CDR2 SVGEGT. This CDR3 is 15 amino acids long. The CDR3 region is CASSLLRGWIYGYTF. The CDR3 DNA follows: TGTGCCAGCAGTTTGCTCAGGGGGTGGATTTATGGCTACACCTTC.

V and J are TRBV6-5 and TRBJ2-3; the D is unclear. This CDR3 is built from 12 residues. V lost 6 bases and J lost 6, with 10 bases in between. Looked up from germline, CDR1 is MNHEY and CDR2 is SVGAGI. The DNA for the CDR3 is TGTGCCAGCAGCCATCAGGCGGATACGCAGTATTTT. Amino acids: CASSHQADTQYF.

This clone showed up just once. This sequence joins TRBV28 and TRBJ1-2; D is unresolved. CDR1 is MDHEN, CDR2 SYDVKM, per germline. The V gene lost 5 bases and the J gene lost 4 bases, with 14 bases spanning the gap. This CDR3 has 14 residues. This CDR3 is CASSPHGVSYGYTF. The CDR3 nucleotides are TGTGCCAGCAGTCCACACGGGGTCAGCTATGGCTACACCTTC.

This clone has a single count. The rearrangement links TRBV6-4 to TRBJ2-1, with 9 positions matching TRBD2. Germline assignment: CDR1 MRHNA and CDR2 SNTAGT. The CDR3 contains 15 residues. Losses at the gene ends were 2 bases for V and 4 bases for J; bases not matched to a gene: 3. CDR3 bases: TGTGCCAGCAGTGACAACCTAGCGGGGTACAATGAGCAGTTCTTC. Its translation is CASSDNLAGYNEQFF.

The chain links TRBV5-5 to TRBJ1-1; tentatively, D is TRBD1 (5 bases). CDR3 length: 15 residues. The V end lost 0 bases, the J end lost 6 bases, and 15 bases lay between the germline ends. Germline CDR1 reads SGHKS; CDR2 reads YYEKEE (reference sequence). The CDR3 nucleotides are TGTGCCAGCAGCTTGGTGCAGGGTAGGAGTGCTGAAGCTTTCTTT. Protein product: CASSLVQGRSAEAFF. Full variable domain (remainder filled in from reference TRBV5-5 and TRBJ1-1): DAGVTQSPTHLIKTRGQQVTLRCSPISGHKSVSWYQQVLGQGPQFIFQYYEKEERGRGNFPDRFSARQFPNYSSELNVNALLLGDSALYLCASSLVQGRSAEAFFGQGTRLTVV.

The CDR3 protein is CASSEARGSNQPQHF. The DNA for the CDR3 is TGTGCCAGCAGTGAAGCGCGGGGGAGCAATCAGCCCCAGCATTTT. This sequence joins TRBV6-1 and TRBJ1-5; a possible D gene is TRBD1 (5 bases). CDR1 and CDR2 (germline): MNHNS, SASEGT. V was trimmed by 0 bases and J by 1 base, leaving 7 bases between them. There are 15 residues in the CDR3.

This clone was seen a single time. This chain connects TRBV3-1 (or the pseudogene TRBV3-2) to TRBJ1-2, with a tentative D call TRBD1 (5 bases). Trimming removed 0 bases from V and 10 bases from J, with 15 bases in between. In germline, CDR1 is LGHDT, CDR2 YNNKEL (reference sequence). This CDR3 region has 14 residues. CDR3 DNA sequence: TGTGCCAGCAGCCAAGAAGGCGGGGGGAACGTCTACACCTTC. It codes for CASSQEGGGNVYTF.

The chain uses TRBV6-6 and TRBJ2-2; weak D call: TRBD1 (6 bases). V was pared by 0 bases and J by 4 bases, with 12 bases between. The CDR3 has 16 amino acids. CDR1 MNHNY and CDR2 SVGAGI come from the germline V gene (reference sequence). CDR3 bases: TGTGCCAGCAGTTACTCCTGGCCAGGGGCCACCGGGGAGCTGTTTTTT. Protein sequence: CASSYSWPGATGELFF.

This clone was picked up one time. The chain joins TRBV2 to TRBJ1-5, with D possibly matching TRBD1 (6 bases). Germline values: CDR1 SNHLY, CDR2 FYNNEI. Trimming took 3 bases from V and 10 from J, leaving 16 bases between them. The CDR3 length is 14 residues. The chain's CDR3 is CASSDQPPGEPQHF. The DNA for the CDR3 is TGTGCCAGCAGTGACCAGCCCCCAGGGGAACCCCAGCATTTT.

The gene calls are TRBV28 and TRBJ2-7; tentatively, D is TRBD2 (6 bases). The CDR3 covers 15 residues. Per the germline V gene, CDR1 is MDHEN and CDR2 is SYDVKM. With 7 bases removed from V and 5 bases from J, the gap between germline ends came to 21 bases. The CDR3 loop is CASITVGGNFDEQYF. As DNA, the CDR3 is TGTGCCAGCATCACGGTCGGCGGGAACTTCGACGAGCAGTACTTC.

This clone was counted a single time. V gene TRBV6-1 combines with J gene TRBJ2-7; possible D gene TRBD2, 5 bases. The CDR3 is 16 amino acids. From germline, CDR1 is MNHNS and CDR2 SASEGT. The germline V and J ends were trimmed by 1 base and 0 bases, with 13 bases remaining between them. The DNA of the CDR3 is TGTGCCAGCAGTGAAGAGCCACGGGGAAGCTCCTACGAGCAGTACTTC. Protein product: CASSEEPRGSSYEQYF.

The V call is TRBV28, the J call TRBJ2-7, with 9 bases aligning to TRBD1. This CDR3 has 14 residues. Per germline, CDR1 MDHEN and CDR2 SYDVKM. After removal of 6 bases from V and 5 bases from J, the junction contained 8 bases not matched to a gene. The DNA of the CDR3 is TGTGCCAGCAGCCACGGACAGGGGCTCGACGAGCAGTACTTC. Protein: CASSHGQGLDEQYF.

The rearrangement uses TRBV5-4 and TRBJ1-2; a possible D gene is TRBD1 (6 bases). Germline V gene lookup returns CDR1 SGHNT and CDR2 YYREEE (reference sequence). This CDR3 spans 15 amino acids. Trimming left V 5 bases short and J 3 bases short, with 17 bases between. DNA of the CDR3: TGTGCCAGCAGGTCCGGGGGGGGGCGCGACTATGGCTACACCTTC. It translates to CASRSGGGRDYGYTF.

The chain carries TRBV10-1 and TRBJ2-2; the match to TRBD1 covers 9 bases. Germline loops: CDR1 WNHNN, CDR2 SYGVQD (reference sequence). The CDR3 length is 16 residues. V dropped 5 bases and J dropped 0; count of bases not matched to a gene: 4. Here the CDR3 reads CASSSRTGANTGELFF. CDR3 coding DNA: TGCGCCAGCAGTTCCCGGACAGGGGCGAACACCGGGGAGCTGTTTTTT.

The chain has TRBV24-1 and TRBJ2-7; tentative D call: TRBD2 (5 bases). V shed 4 bases and J shed 3 bases, with 27 bases lying between them. The CDR3 runs 19 residues. Germline assignment: CDR1 KGHDR and CDR2 SFDVKD. The CDR3 here is CATSDKGLEGSLSLYEQYF. CDR3 bases: TGTGCCACCAGTGACAAAGGACTCGAAGGCTCCTTATCCCTCTACGAGCAGTACTTC.

This clone appeared once. This chain joins TRBV10-3 and TRBJ2-3, with D uncertain. Germline V gene lookup returns CDR1 ENHRY and CDR2 SYGVKD. The CDR3 loop spans 12 amino acids. Between the trimmed V and J ends, which lost 8 bases and 10 bases, there was a span of 16 bases. The CDR3, as DNA: TGTGCCATCTCTCAAAGCGATACGGCGCAGTATTTT. Translation gives CAISQSDTAQYF.

The CDR3 protein is CASSLRTATNEKLFF. CDR3 DNA: TGTGCCAGCAGCTTACGGACTGCAACTAATGAAAAACTGTTTTTT. This chain joins TRBV13 and TRBJ1-4; D is uncertain. V gave up 2 bases and J gave up 0 bases, with 7 bases separating them. Germline V CDR1 and CDR2: PRHDT, FYEKMQ (reference sequence). This CDR3 has 15 residues.

The rearrangement joins TRBV6-5 to TRBJ1-4; 7 positions match TRBD1. Trimming took 5 bases from V and 8 from J; bases not matched to a gene: 11. Germline CDR1 MNHEY, CDR2 SVGAGI. The length of the CDR3 is 15 residues. The CDR3: CASSSSQGSGEKLFF. CDR3 nucleotides: TGTGCCAGCAGTAGCTCACAGGGGTCGGGCGAAAAACTGTTTTTT.

J is TRBJ2-7 and V is TRBV6-6; 8 nucleotides agree with TRBD1. V shed 6 bases, J shed 4 bases, and the junction held 2 bases outside the gene matches. The CDR3 runs 12 residues. The germline V gene encodes CDR1 MNHNY and CDR2 SVGAGI (reference sequence). This chain's CDR3 is CASSRGRYEQYF. CDR3 bases: TGTGCCAGCAGCAGGGGGCGATACGAGCAGTACTTC.

This clone was found a few times. This chain links TRBV7-6 with TRBJ2-2, with D perhaps TRBD1 (5 bases). The CDR3 spans 15 residues. Germline V gene sequence: CDR1 SGHVS, CDR2 FNYEAQ. V lost 0 bases, J lost 6 bases, and 11 bases lay in between. Here the CDR3 reads CASSLARGQAGELFF. The DNA of the CDR3 is TGTGCCAGCAGCTTAGCTAGGGGCCAGGCCGGGGAGCTGTTTTTT.

CDR3 sequence reads: CAWTLWSSGNTIYF. The CDR3 DNA sequence: TGTGCCTGGACTTTATGGAGCTCTGGAAACACCATATATTTT. The chain links TRBV30 to TRBJ1-3; no clear D gene. V lost 4 bases, J lost 0 bases, and 10 bases lay in between. Germline V CDR1 and CDR2: GTSNPN, SVGIG (reference sequence). The CDR3 loop spans 14 amino acids. The complete variable domain, with remaining parts taken from reference TRBV30 and TRBJ1-3, reads SQTIHQWPATLVQPVGSPLSLECTVEGTSNPNLYWYRQAAGRGLQLLFYSVGIGQISSEVPQNLSASRPQDRQFILSSKKLLLSDSGFYLCAWTLWSSGNTIYFGEGSWLTVV.

The J gene is TRBJ1-1, the V gene TRBV28; 9 bases are shared with TRBD1. V lost 4 bases, J lost 11 bases, and 11 bases stayed unmatched. The V gene's germline CDR1 is MDHEN and CDR2 SYDVKM. This CDR3 has 14 residues. CDR3 coding DNA: TGTGCCAGCAGTTCTCCGGGACAGGGTTTGGCGGCTTTCTTT. It is translated as CASSSPGQGLAAFF.

This clone qualifies as medium-sized. The rearrangement uses TRBV30 and TRBJ2-5; the D gene is possibly TRBD2 (5 bases). The CDR3 length is 14 residues. The ends were cut back, 5 bases at V and 5 bases at J, with 18 bases in the middle. Germline V CDR1 and CDR2: GTSNPN, SVGIG (reference sequence). Written as DNA, the CDR3 is TGTGCCTGGGCTTCTGAGGGCGGCGGGGAGACCCAGTACTTC. Its protein product is CAWASEGGGETQYF.